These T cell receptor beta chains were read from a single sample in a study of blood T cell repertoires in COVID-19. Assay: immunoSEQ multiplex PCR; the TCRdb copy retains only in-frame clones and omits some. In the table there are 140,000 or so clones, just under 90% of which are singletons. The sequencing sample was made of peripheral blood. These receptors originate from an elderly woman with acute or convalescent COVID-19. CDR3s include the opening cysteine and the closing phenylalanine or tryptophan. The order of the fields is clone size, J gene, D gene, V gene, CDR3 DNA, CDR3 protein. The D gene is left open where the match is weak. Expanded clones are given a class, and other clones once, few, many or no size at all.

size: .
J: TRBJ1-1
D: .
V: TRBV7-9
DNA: TGTGCCAGCAGCTTAGTTGGGGAGACTGAAGCTTTCTTT
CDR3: CASSLVGETEAFF

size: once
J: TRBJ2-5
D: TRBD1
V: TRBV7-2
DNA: TGTGCCAGCAGCTTAAACAGGGGGCAAGAGACCCAGTACTTC
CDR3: CASSLNRGQETQYF

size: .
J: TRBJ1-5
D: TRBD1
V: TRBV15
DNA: TGTGCCACCAAAAGCACCAGGGGGCATGGTCAGCCCCAGCATTTT
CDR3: CATKSTRGHGQPQHF

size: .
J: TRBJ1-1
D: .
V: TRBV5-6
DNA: TGTGCCAGCAGCTTTAGGAGTGTGGACACTGAAGCTTTCTTT
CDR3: CASSFRSVDTEAFF

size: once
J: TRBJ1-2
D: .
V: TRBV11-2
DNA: TGTGCCAGCAGCTTAGGGGGCGTCAGGGATCTTGGCTATGGCTACACCTTC
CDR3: CASSLGGVRDLGYGYTF

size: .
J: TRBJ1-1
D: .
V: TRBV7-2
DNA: TGTGCCAGCAACGACAGGAACACTGAAGCTTTCTTT
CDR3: CASNDRNTEAFF

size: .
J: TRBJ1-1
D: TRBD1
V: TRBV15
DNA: TGTGCCACCAGCCGACGACAGGGATTTAGGATGAACACTGAAGCTTTCTTT
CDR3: CATSRRQGFRMNTEAFF

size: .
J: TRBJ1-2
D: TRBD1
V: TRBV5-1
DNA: TGCGCCAGCAGCTTACCGGGACAGGGGGAATCTGGCTACACCTTC
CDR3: CASSLPGQGESGYTF

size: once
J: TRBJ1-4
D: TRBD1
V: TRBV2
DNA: TGTGCCAGCAGACGGACAGGGCGTAGTGAAAAACTGTTTTTT
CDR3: CASRRTGRSEKLFF

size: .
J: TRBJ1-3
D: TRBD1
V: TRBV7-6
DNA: TGTGCCAGCAGCTTAAATGAAGGGGGCAGTGGAAACACCATATATTTT
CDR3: CASSLNEGGSGNTIYF

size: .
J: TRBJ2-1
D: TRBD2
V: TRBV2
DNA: TGTGCCAGCAGCGATCGGGGCGGGGGGCCGTACAATGAGCAGTTCTTC
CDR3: CASSDRGGGPYNEQFF

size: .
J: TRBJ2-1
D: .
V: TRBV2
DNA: TGTGCCAGCAGGGTGGACTTTCACAATGAGCAGTTCTTC
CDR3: CASRVDFHNEQFF

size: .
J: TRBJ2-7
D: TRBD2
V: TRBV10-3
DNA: TGTGCCACGTCGGGGGGGCCAGACGAGCAGTACTTC
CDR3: CATSGGPDEQYF

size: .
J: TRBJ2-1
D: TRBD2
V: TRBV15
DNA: TGTGCCACCAGCAGAGAGGGCGGGGGGGCCTTTGAGCAGTTCTTC
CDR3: CATSREGGGAFEQFF

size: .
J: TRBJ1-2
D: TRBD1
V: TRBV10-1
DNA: TGCGCCAGCAGTGAGTACCGGGACAGAGGGGGCTACACCTTC
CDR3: CASSEYRDRGGYTF

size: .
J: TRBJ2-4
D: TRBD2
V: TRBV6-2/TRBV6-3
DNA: TGTGCCAGCAGCTTCGGGGGGGTAGCCAAAAACATTCAGTACTTC
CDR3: CASSFGGVAKNIQYF

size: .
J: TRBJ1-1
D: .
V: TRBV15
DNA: TGTGCCACCAGCAGGGGGGGAACTGAAGCTTTCTTT
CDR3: CATSRGGTEAFF

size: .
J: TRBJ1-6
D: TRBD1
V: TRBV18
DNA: TGTGCCAGCTCAACTGGGGGACAGGGGGCATCACCCCTCCACTTT
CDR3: CASSTGGQGASPLHF

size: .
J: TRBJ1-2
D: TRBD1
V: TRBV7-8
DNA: TGTGCCAGCAGCTTAAGACAGGGTTTAGGACAGGCGCTACTCTATGGCTACACCTTC
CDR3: CASSLRQGLGQALLYGYTF

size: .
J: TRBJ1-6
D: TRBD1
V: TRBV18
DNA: TGTGCCAGCTCACCAACTGGACAGGGGGATTCACCCCTCCACTTT
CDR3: CASSPTGQGDSPLHF

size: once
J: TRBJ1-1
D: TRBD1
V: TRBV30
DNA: TGTGCCTGGGCCTGGGGGACAGCTAACACTGAAGCTTTCTTT
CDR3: CAWAWGTANTEAFF

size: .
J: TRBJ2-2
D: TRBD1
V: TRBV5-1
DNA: TGCGCCAGCAGATTGGGACAGGGGGGAACCGGGGAGCTGTTTTTT
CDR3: CASRLGQGGTGELFF

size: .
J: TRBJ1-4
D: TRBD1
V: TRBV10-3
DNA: TGTGCCATCAGTGCTCACGGGACAGGGGCGGATAATGAAAAACTGTTTTTT
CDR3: CAISAHGTGADNEKLFF

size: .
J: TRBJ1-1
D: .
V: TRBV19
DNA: TGTGCCAGTAGTAGGAGGGATAACACTGAAGCTTTCTTT
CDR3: CASSRRDNTEAFF

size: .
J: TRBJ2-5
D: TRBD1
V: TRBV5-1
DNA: TGCGCCAGCAGCCTGGGACAGGAGGAGACCCAGTACTTC
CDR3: CASSLGQEETQYF

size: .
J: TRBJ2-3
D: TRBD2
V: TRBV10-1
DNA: TGCGCCAGCAGTGAGCCCGGACTAGCGCCCAACACAGATACGCAGTATTTT
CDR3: CASSEPGLAPNTDTQYF

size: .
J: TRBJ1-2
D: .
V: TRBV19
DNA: TGTGCCAGTAGTATAGATCTGAGGTCTCCAAGGCGTTCCTATGGCTACACCTTC
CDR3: CASSIDLRSPRRSYGYTF

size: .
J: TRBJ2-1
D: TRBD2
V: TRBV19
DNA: TGTGCCAGTAGTGGCGGGGGAATCAATGAGCAGTTCTTC
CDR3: CASSGGGINEQFF

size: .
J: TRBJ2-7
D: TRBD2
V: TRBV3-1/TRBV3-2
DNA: TGTGCCAGCAGCCAGGCGGGGGGTCTAGGGTACGAGCAGTACTTC
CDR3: CASSQAGGLGYEQYF

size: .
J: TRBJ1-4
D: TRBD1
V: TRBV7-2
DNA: TGTGCCAGCAGCCCGACAGGGCCAAATGAAAAACTGTTTTTT
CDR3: CASSPTGPNEKLFF

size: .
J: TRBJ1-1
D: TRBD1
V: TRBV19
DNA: TGTGCCAGTAGTAGAACAGGGGGCGTGAGGAGAGGTGAAGCTTTCTTT
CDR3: CASSRTGGVRRGEAFF

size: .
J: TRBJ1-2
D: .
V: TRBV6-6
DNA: TGTGCCAGCAGTCCCGCCGGGGTAAAGGTAGACGGCTACACCTTC
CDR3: CASSPAGVKVDGYTF

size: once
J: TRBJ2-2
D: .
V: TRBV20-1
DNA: TGCAGTGCTCGTGGGGCCTTCACCGGGGAGCTGTTTTTT
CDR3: CSARGAFTGELFF

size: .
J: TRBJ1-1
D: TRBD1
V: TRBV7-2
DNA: TGTGCCAGCAGCCCCGGGACAGGGAGGGGAAACACTGAAGCTTTCTTT
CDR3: CASSPGTGRGNTEAFF

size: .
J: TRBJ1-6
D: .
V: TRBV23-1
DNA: TGCGCCAGCAGTCAATCGTTGGACAGCCGTAATTCACCCCTCCACTTT
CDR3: CASSQSLDSRNSPLHF

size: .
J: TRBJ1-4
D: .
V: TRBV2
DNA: TGTGCCAGCACCAGAGTGGGGAGTTATGAAAAACTGTTTTTT
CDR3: CASTRVGSYEKLFF

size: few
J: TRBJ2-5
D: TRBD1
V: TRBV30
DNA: TGTGCCGGTCGACGGACAGGGGTTCGGGAGACCCAGTACTTC
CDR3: CAGRRTGVRETQYF

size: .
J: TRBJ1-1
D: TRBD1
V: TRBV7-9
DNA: TGTGCCAGCAGCATAGACAGGGGGCGCGTCGCTGAAGCTTTCTTT
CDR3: CASSIDRGRVAEAFF

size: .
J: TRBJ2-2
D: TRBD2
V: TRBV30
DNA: TGTGCCTGGAGTGTACGCCTAGCGGGGGCAGGGGAGCTGTTTTTT
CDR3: CAWSVRLAGAGELFF

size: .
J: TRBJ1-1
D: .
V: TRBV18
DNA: TGTGCCAGCTCACTAACCGGGACACCTGACACTGAAGCTTTCTTT
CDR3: CASSLTGTPDTEAFF